Shown below are 26 T cell receptor beta chains from a single sample sequenced in a study of T cell repertoires in cytomegalovirus infection. Their antigen targets remain unknown. TCRdb reprocessed the reads with MiXCR, giving one entry per CDR3 protein. This table has some 900,000 distinct CDR3 sequences, around a third appearing once. Material: cultured CD8+ T cells from PBMCs, obtained from culture after CMV antigen stimulation. The source is a human donor in good health (CMV status not recorded). Some clones in this sample may be carry-over from other donors' samples.

This clonotype came up a few times. V and J are TRBV5-5 and TRBJ1-1; the match to TRBD1 covers 7 bases. CDR3 length: 14 residues. In germline, CDR1 is SGHKS, CDR2 YYEKEE (reference sequence). V shed 3 bases, J shed 1 base, and the junction held 3 bases outside the gene matches. As DNA, the CDR3 is TGTGCCAGCAGCTGGGACAGTAAGAACACTGAAGCTTTCTTT. Translated, it gives CASSWDSKNTEAFF. Full variable domain (outside the CDR3, taken from reference TRBV5-5 and TRBJ1-1): DAGVTQSPTHLIKTRGQQVTLRCSPISGHKSVSWYQQVLGQGPQFIFQYYEKEERGRGNFPDRFSARQFPNYSSELNVNALLLGDSALYLCASSWDSKNTEAFFGQGTRLTVV.

This clonotype occurred once. The junction departs from germline at one end; a sequencing error may be responsible. The chain uses TRBV12-3 or TRBV12-4 and TRBJ2-7, with TRBD2 matching over 7 bases. This CDR3 is 15 amino acids long. The CDR3 region has the DNA TGTACCAGCAGTCCCGGGGGGTTTAGCTCCTACGAGCAGTACTTC. Encoded protein: CTSSPGGFSSYEQYF.

As regards this clonotype: The germline gene is not matched at one end of the junction; a read error may be the cause. V usage is TRBV12-5 and J usage is TRBJ1-5; no reliable D call. This CDR3 has 12 residues. Germline loops: CDR1 LGHNT, CDR2 FRNRAP. The CDR3 reads CAGGSGNQPQHF. CDR3 DNA sequence: TGTGCTGGTGGCTCCGGGAATCAGCCCCAGCATTTT. Supplemented by reference TRBV12-5 and TRBJ1-5, the full variable domain reads DARVTQTPRHKVTEMGQEVTMRCQPILGHNTVFWYRQTMMQGLELLAYFRNRAPLDDSGMPKDRFSAEMPDATLATLKIQPSEPRDSAVYFCAGGSGNQPQHFGDGTRLSIL.

This clonotype has a count of ten or more. CDR3 residues: CASGLVQRGSYGYTF. The CDR3 DNA reads TGTGCTAGTGGTTTGGTACAGAGGGGGAGCTATGGCTACACCTTC. The V call is TRBV12-5, the J call TRBJ1-2, with D maybe TRBD1 (6 bases). In germline, CDR1 is LGHNT, CDR2 FRNRAP. CDR3 size: 15 residues. Deletions cut 0 bases from V and 4 bases from J, with 12 bases between. Looking up the rest from reference TRBV12-5 and TRBJ1-2 gives the full variable domain: DARVTQTPRHKVTEMGQEVTMRCQPILGHNTVFWYRQTMMQGLELLAYFRNRAPLDDSGMPKDRFSAEMPDATLATLKIQPSEPRDSAVYFCASGLVQRGSYGYTFGSGTRLTVV.

This clonotype has a count of ten or more. The chain recombines TRBV7-9 with TRBJ1-5, with D maybe TRBD1 (5 bases). This CDR3 contains 14 residues. Trimming removed 2 bases at V and 7 bases at J, with 12 bases between. The germline gives CDR1 SEHNR, CDR2 FQNEAQ (reference sequence). The CDR3 nucleotides read TGTGCCAGCAGCTTATCTGGGGGGAGGCAGCCCCAGCATTTT. It encodes CASSLSGGRQPQHF.

This clonotype was seen a few times. V and J are TRBV7-6 and TRBJ2-1, with TRBD2 as a possible D gene (5 bases). CDR3 length: 12 amino acids. Deletions cut 5 bases from V and 9 bases from J, with 11 bases between. Germline lookup yields CDR1 SGHVS and CDR2 FNYEAQ. The DNA for the CDR3 is TGTGCCAGCAGCCTCGTGGCGGGTGAGCAGTTCTTC. Protein product: CASSLVAGEQFF.

This clonotype was seen many times. The rearrangement joins TRBV5-4 to TRBJ2-1; no clear D gene. Germline CDR1 is SGHNT and CDR2 is YYREEE (reference sequence). Trimming left V 2 bases short and J 0 bases short, with 12 bases between. The CDR3 runs to 16 residues. DNA for the CDR3: TGTGCCAGCAGCTTAGGAGTTGCAAGCTCCTACAATGAGCAGTTCTTC. Residues: CASSLGVASSYNEQFF.

This clonotype was observed a handful of times. The V call is TRBV19, the J call TRBJ1-2; no clear D gene. Germline CDR1 reads LNHDA; CDR2 reads SQIVND (reference sequence). Trimming left V 5 bases short and J 5 bases short, with 9 bases between. The CDR3 contains 12 residues. The CDR3 sequence is CASSFWEYGYTF. CDR3 in DNA: TGTGCCAGTAGTTTTTGGGAATATGGCTACACCTTC.

There are many counts of this clonotype. This chain connects TRBV7-8 to TRBJ2-7; D gene unclear. The CDR3 loop spans 13 amino acids. Trimming took 1 base from V and 3 from J, leaving 7 bases between them. Looked up from germline, CDR1 is SGHVS and CDR2 is FQNEAQ. DNA for the CDR3: TGTGCCAGCAGCTTAGTACCGTACTACGAGCAGTACTTC. Protein: CASSLVPYYEQYF.

This rearrangement joins TRBV9 to TRBJ2-3; D uncertain. The V end was cut by 4 bases, the J end by 6 bases, with 12 bases between. Germline-derived CDR1 and CDR2 are SGDLS and YYNGEE. The CDR3 has 13 residues. In DNA form, the CDR3 reads TGTGCCAGCAGCCCTAATGCGAGGGATACGCAGTATTTT. Translated: CASSPNARDTQYF.

The V and J genes are TRBV5-8 and TRBJ2-2; no reliable D call. CDR3 length: 11 residues. Germline V gene sequence: CDR1 SGHTS, CDR2 YDEGEE. The V end lost 2 bases, the J end lost 9 bases, and 5 bases lay between the germline ends. The CDR3 sequence: CASSFGRELFF. CDR3 sequence (DNA): TGTGCCAGCAGCTTCGGGCGGGAGCTGTTTTTT.

The J gene is TRBJ1-5, the V gene TRBV20-1; no firm D call. Trimming left V 6 bases short and J 0 bases short, with 12 bases between. Germline V gene lookup returns CDR1 DFQATT and CDR2 SNEGSKA (reference sequence). The CDR3 runs 14 residues. For the CDR3, the DNA is TGCAGTGCCAGCGGGCAATATAGCAATCAGCCCCAGCATTTT. Translating gives CSASGQYSNQPQHF.

CDR3 region: CASSSEGTKGPLMNTEAFF. Written as DNA, the CDR3 is TGTGCCAGCAGTTCCGAGGGGACCAAGGGCCCTCTCATGAACACTGAAGCTTTCTTT. The rearrangement joins TRBV6-1 to TRBJ1-1, with a weak D call TRBD1 (5 bases). The CDR3 length is 19 residues. V dropped 5 bases and J dropped 0 bases, with 25 bases sitting between them. Germline loops: CDR1 MNHNS, CDR2 SASEGT.

The rearrangement joins TRBV6-6 to TRBJ1-1, with 9 bases matching TRBD1. Germline loops: CDR1 MNHNY, CDR2 SVGAGI (reference sequence). With 2 bases clipped from V and 1 base from J, the junction kept 8 bases outside the gene matches. The CDR3 is 17 amino acids. The CDR3 nucleotides read TGTGCCAGCAGTTACCCTAAATCGACAGGGGGGAACACTGAAGCTTTCTTT. Protein product: CASSYPKSTGGNTEAFF.

This clonotype was observed many times. V is TRBV19 and J is TRBJ1-5, with 9 bases fitting TRBD1. The J segment lost 5 bases and the V segment lost 2 bases, leaving 1 base of the junction unmatched. This CDR3 region has 14 residues. Germline CDR1 reads LNHDA; CDR2 reads SQIVND (reference sequence). The chain's CDR3 is CASSIWTGDQPQHF. The CDR3 nucleotides are TGTGCCAGTAGTATATGGACAGGGGATCAGCCCCAGCATTTT.

This clonotype was seen a few times. The V gene is TRBV5-4, the J gene TRBJ2-2; 9 bases line up with TRBD1. The CDR3 spans 18 residues. Germline CDR1 reads SGHNT; CDR2 reads YYREEE (reference sequence). V gave up 2 bases and J gave up 4 bases; unmatched junction bases: 12. CDR3 sequence reads: CASSLPGQGPLGTGELFF. In DNA form, the CDR3 reads TGTGCCAGCAGCTTACCCGGACAGGGGCCCTTGGGCACCGGGGAGCTGTTTTTT.

The genes are TRBV27 and TRBJ1-2; TRBD1 agrees at 8 bases. The CDR3 length is 15 residues. V dropped 5 bases and J dropped 0; count of bases not matched to a gene: 5. The germline CDR1 and CDR2 sequences are MNHEY and SMNVEV (reference sequence). The CDR3 DNA follows: TGTGCCAGCAGTACCAACAGGGGGGCTAACTATGGCTACACCTTC. Translating gives CASSTNRGANYGYTF.

Only a few counts were recorded for this clonotype. The chain employs TRBV7-9 and TRBJ1-2; TRBD1 might be the D (5 bases). The CDR3 contains 19 residues. V lost 7 bases to trimming and J lost 0 bases, with 27 bases between them. Germline V gene sequence: CDR1 SEHNR, CDR2 FQNEAQ (reference sequence). The CDR3 is CASTRSGWGPEYANYGYTF. The CDR3, as DNA: TGTGCCAGCACCCGATCAGGTTGGGGACCGGAATATGCTAACTATGGCTACACCTTC.

The J gene is TRBJ2-5, the V gene TRBV5-8, with TRBD2 matching over 9 bases. The CDR3 contains 15 residues. V shed 2 bases and J 6 bases; nucleotides not matched to a gene: 8. In germline, CDR1 is SGHTS, CDR2 YDEGEE. The CDR3 DNA reads TGTGCCAGCAGCTTCCGGCGGGGGGGCCGACAGACCCAGTACTTC. Its protein product is CASSFRRGGRQTQYF.

The chain is built from TRBV6-5 and TRBJ2-1, with a possible D match to TRBD2 (7 bases). CDR3 length: 16 residues. Germline CDR1 reads MNHEY; CDR2 reads SVGAGI. Deletions cut 8 bases from V and 7 bases from J, with 24 bases between. CDR3 DNA: TGTGCCAGCCGGGGGGTTCTGAACAGGGATCCAAATGAGCAGTTCTTC. It translates to CASRGVLNRDPNEQFF.

This clonotype occurred a few times. V gene TRBV7-9 combines with J gene TRBJ1-1; 7 nucleotides line up with TRBD1. The CDR3 has 13 amino acids. V shed 1 base and J 8 bases; nucleotides not matched to a gene: 4. Germline CDR1 reads SEHNR; CDR2 reads FQNEAQ (reference sequence). In DNA, the CDR3 is TGTGCCAGCAGCTTAGAAGGGGGCCACGAAGCTTTCTTT. This encodes CASSLEGGHEAFF.

This clonotype was counted between two and nine times. The chain has TRBV5-4 and TRBJ2-3; maybe TRBD2 (6 bases). The germline V and J ends were trimmed by 3 bases and 0 bases, with 11 bases remaining between them. Germline V gene lookup returns CDR1 SGHNT and CDR2 YYREEE (reference sequence). The CDR3 is 15 amino acids. The CDR3 spells CASSSPGESTDTQYF. The CDR3 DNA reads as TGTGCCAGCAGCTCACCGGGGGAGAGCACAGATACGCAGTATTTT.

This sequence joins TRBV12-3 or TRBV12-4 and TRBJ1-2, with D possibly being TRBD1 (5 bases). Trimming removed 5 bases at V and 5 bases at J, with 18 bases between. The CDR3 has 15 residues. DNA for the CDR3: TGTGCCAGCAGTCCGGGACGCCGGTCTAGATATGGCTACACCTTC. It encodes CASSPGRRSRYGYTF.

The rearrangement links TRBV7-9 to TRBJ2-1; D remains ambiguous. This CDR3 spans 12 amino acids. Germline V gene sequence: CDR1 SEHNR, CDR2 FQNEAQ (reference sequence). V was cut by 3 bases and J by 8 bases, with 8 bases left in between. This CDR3 reads CASSFVWDEQFF. In DNA, the CDR3 is TGTGCCAGCAGCTTCGTGTGGGATGAGCAGTTCTTC.

This clonotype is a singleton in its sample. Germline is not matched at one junction end, which may reflect a read error. This chain connects TRBV7-9 to TRBJ1-3; the D is unclear. In germline, CDR1 is SEHNR, CDR2 FQNEAQ (reference sequence). The CDR3 is made up of 16 amino acids. In nucleotides, the CDR3 is TGTGCCAGCAGCTCCGTTCGCCTAGTCTCTGGAGACACCATATATTTT. Encoded protein: CASSSVRLVSGDTIYF.

The chain recombines TRBV27 with TRBJ2-1, with D tentatively TRBD2 (6 bases). Germline assignment: CDR1 MNHEY and CDR2 SMNVEV (reference sequence). The CDR3 runs 11 residues. V lost 8 bases, J lost 8 bases, and 10 bases lay in between. CDR3 in DNA: TGTGCCAGCTCCCGGGGGTATGAGCAGTTCTTC. Its translation is CASSRGYEQFF.